This is a list of T cell receptor beta chains from one sample in a study of PD-1 blockade in classical Hodgkin lymphoma. Clones were read by immunoSEQ multiplex PCR, and TCRdb kept only the in-frame ones, dropping some. Here the sample spans approximately 65,000 clones, about 92% being singletons. Source: peripheral blood mononuclear cells (PBMCs), taken before the fourth cycle of nivolumab. The receptors here all came from a human donor with classical Hodgkin lymphoma. Both conserved end residues are part of each CDR3. A D gene is named only where the DNA matches it firmly.

j_call,d_call,v_call,cdr3_aa,cdr3_nt
TRBJ2-5,-,TRBV28,CASSPIPQGGTQETQYF,TGTGCCAGCAGTCCCATCCCCCAGGGGGGGACTCAAGAGACCCAGTACTTC
TRBJ2-7,TRBD1,TRBV5-1,CASSRSAGTGYYEQYF,TGCGCCAGCAGCCGGTCCGCCGGGACAGGCTACTACGAGCAGTACTTC
TRBJ1-5,-,TRBV19,CASSMGGTGNQPQHF,TGTGCCAGTAGTATGGGGGGTACGGGCAATCAGCCCCAGCATTTT
TRBJ2-1,TRBD2,TRBV6-5,CASSPTSGDYNEQFF,TGTGCCAGCAGCCCTACTAGCGGAGATTACAATGAGCAGTTCTTC
TRBJ2-7,TRBD1,TRBV27,CASQRTGSTFYEQYF,TGTGCCAGCCAAAGGACAGGGTCTACTTTCTACGAGCAGTACTTC
TRBJ2-3,TRBD2,TRBV10-3,CAISESQLADYTDTQYF,TGTGCCATCAGTGAGTCACAGCTAGCGGATTACACAGATACGCAGTATTTT
TRBJ1-1,-,TRBV6-6,CASGRAGTEAFF,TGTGCCAGCGGCCGGGCTGGTACTGAAGCTTTCTTT
TRBJ2-1,TRBD1,TRBV7-8,CASSLRGPYNEQFF,TGTGCCAGCAGCTTAAGGGGGCCCTACAATGAGCAGTTCTTC
TRBJ2-2,-,TRBV19,CASSIGGVTGELFF,TGTGCCAGTAGTATAGGTGGGGTTACCGGGGAGCTGTTTTTT
TRBJ2-7,-,TRBV5-4,CASSSDSRLSYEQYF,TGTGCCAGCAGCAGTGACAGTCGGCTCTCCTACGAGCAGTACTTC
TRBJ1-5,-,TRBV28,CASRPGSTYSNQPQHF,TGTGCCAGCAGACCAGGGTCAACGTATAGCAATCAGCCCCAGCATTTT
TRBJ1-3,-,TRBV13,CASSFYGSSGNTIYF,TGTGCCAGCAGCTTTTATGGGTCCTCTGGAAACACCATATATTTT
TRBJ1-4,-,TRBV29-1,CSVAGANEKLFF,TGCAGCGTTGCGGGAGCTAATGAAAAACTGTTTTTT
TRBJ2-2,-,TRBV7-3,CASSDGQGGTGELFF,TGTGCCAGCAGCGATGGACAGGGAGGGACCGGGGAGCTGTTTTTT
TRBJ2-1,TRBD2,TRBV10-2,CASSEERESSYNEQFF,TGCGCCAGCAGTGAGGAGCGGGAGTCTTCCTACAATGAGCAGTTCTTC
TRBJ2-2,-,TRBV28,CASSWRQNTGELFF,TGTGCCAGCAGTTGGCGACAGAACACCGGGGAGCTGTTTTTT
TRBJ2-2,TRBD2,TRBV9,CASSGAGNTGELFF,TGTGCCAGCAGCGGAGCGGGAAACACCGGGGAGCTGTTTTTT
TRBJ2-3,TRBD2,TRBV4-1,CASSQDPSGSTDTQYF,TGCGCCAGCAGCCAAGACCCTAGCGGGAGCACAGATACGCAGTATTTT
TRBJ2-1,-,TRBV5-1,CASSFGGAGMNEQFF,TGCGCCAGCAGCTTCGGCGGGGCGGGCATGAATGAGCAGTTCTTC
TRBJ2-3,TRBD2,TRBV7-9,CASSTGTSGAITDTQYF,TGTGCCAGCAGCACCGGGACTAGCGGGGCAATAACAGATACGCAGTATTTT
TRBJ1-5,-,TRBV4-2,CASSQVQGSNQPQHF,TGTGCCAGCAGCCAAGTCCAGGGTAGCAATCAGCCCCAGCATTTT